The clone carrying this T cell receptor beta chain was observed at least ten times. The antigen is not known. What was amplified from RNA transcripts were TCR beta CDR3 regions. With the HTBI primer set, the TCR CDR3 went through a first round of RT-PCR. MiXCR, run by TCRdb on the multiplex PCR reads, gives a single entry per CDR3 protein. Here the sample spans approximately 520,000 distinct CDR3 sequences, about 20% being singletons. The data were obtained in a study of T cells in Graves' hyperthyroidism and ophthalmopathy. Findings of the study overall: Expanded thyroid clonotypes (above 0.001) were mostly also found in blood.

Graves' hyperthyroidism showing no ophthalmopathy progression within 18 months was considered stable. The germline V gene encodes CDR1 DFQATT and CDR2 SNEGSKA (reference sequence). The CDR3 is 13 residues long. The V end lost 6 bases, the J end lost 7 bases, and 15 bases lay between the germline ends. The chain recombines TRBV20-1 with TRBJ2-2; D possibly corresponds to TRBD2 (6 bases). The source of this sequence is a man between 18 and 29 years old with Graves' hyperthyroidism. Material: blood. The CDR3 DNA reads TGCAGTGCGCGCCGGGAGAAAGGCGGGGAGCTGTTTTTT. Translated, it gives CSARREKGGELFF.